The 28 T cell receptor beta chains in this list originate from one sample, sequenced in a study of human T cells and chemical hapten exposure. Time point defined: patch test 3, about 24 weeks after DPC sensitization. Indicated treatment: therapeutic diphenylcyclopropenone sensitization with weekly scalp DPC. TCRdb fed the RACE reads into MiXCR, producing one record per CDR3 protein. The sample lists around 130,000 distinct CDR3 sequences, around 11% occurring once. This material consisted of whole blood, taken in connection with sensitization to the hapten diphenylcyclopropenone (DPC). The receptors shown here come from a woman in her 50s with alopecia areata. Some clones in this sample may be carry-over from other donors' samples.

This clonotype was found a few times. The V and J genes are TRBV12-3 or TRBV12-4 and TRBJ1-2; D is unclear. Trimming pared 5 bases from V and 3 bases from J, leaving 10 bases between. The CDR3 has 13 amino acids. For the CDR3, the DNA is TGTGCCAGCAGTCCTGGTGGTGACTATGGCTACACCTTC. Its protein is CASSPGGDYGYTF.

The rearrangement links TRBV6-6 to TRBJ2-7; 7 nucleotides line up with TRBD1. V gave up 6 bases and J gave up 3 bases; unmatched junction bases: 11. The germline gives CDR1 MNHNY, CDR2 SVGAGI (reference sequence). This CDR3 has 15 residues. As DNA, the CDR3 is TGTGCCAGCAGCTCCAGAAGCCGGGACAGCTACGAGCAGTACTTC. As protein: CASSSRSRDSYEQYF.

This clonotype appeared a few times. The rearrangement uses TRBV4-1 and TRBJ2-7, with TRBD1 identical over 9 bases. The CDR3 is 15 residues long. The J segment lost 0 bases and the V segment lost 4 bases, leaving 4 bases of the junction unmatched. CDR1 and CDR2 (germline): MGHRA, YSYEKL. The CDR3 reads CASSRGQGSSYEQYF. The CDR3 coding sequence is TGCGCCAGCAGCCGCGGACAGGGGAGCTCCTACGAGCAGTACTTC.

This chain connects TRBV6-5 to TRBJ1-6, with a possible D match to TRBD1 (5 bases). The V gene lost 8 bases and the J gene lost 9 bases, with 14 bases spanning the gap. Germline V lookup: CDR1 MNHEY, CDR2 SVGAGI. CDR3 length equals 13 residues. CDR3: CASQKGSASPLHF. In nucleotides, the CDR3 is TGTGCCAGCCAAAAGGGGTCGGCTTCACCCCTCCACTTT.

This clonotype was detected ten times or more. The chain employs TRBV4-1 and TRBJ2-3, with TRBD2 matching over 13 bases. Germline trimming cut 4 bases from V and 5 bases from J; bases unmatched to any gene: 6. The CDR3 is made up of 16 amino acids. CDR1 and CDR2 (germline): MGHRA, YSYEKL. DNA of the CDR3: TGCGCCAGCAGCCGCGGGACTAGCGGGGCGGAAGATACGCAGTATTTT. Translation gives CASSRGTSGAEDTQYF.

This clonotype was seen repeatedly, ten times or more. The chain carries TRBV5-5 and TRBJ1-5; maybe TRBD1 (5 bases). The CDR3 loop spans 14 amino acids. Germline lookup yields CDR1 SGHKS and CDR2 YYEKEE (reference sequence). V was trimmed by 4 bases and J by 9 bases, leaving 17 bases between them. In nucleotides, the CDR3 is TGTGCCAGCAGCCCCATTGGGGGGATTGGGCCCCAGCATTTT. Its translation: CASSPIGGIGPQHF. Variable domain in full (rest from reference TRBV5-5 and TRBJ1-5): DAGVTQSPTHLIKTRGQQVTLRCSPISGHKSVSWYQQVLGQGPQFIFQYYEKEERGRGNFPDRFSARQFPNYSSELNVNALLLGDSALYLCASSPIGGIGPQHFGDGTRLSIL.

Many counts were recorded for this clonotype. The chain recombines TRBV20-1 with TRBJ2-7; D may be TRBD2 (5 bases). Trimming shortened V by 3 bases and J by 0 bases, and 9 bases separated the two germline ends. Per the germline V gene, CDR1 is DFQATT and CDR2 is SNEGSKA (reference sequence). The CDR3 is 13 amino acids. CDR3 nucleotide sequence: TGCAGTGCTAGCGGGGTTAACTCCTACGAGCAGTACTTC. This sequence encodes CSASGVNSYEQYF.

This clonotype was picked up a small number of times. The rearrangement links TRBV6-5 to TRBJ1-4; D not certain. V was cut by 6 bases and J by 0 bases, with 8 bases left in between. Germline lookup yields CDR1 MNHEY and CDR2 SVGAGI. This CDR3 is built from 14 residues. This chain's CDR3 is CASRPTATNEKLFF. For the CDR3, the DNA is TGTGCCAGCAGACCGACCGCAACTAATGAAAAACTGTTTTTT.

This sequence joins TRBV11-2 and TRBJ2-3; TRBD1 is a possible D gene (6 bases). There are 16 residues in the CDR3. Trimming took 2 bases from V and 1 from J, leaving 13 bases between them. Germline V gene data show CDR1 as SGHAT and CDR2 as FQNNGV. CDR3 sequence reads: CASSLNPTGRTDTQYF. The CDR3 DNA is TGTGCCAGCAGCTTAAATCCGACAGGCCGCACAGATACGCAGTATTTT.

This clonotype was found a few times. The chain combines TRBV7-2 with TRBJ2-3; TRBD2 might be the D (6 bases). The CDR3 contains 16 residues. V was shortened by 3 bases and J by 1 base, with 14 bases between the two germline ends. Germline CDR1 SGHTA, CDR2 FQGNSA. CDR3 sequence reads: CASSFTSLLGTDTQYF. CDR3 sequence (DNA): TGTGCCAGCAGCTTCACTAGCCTTCTGGGCACAGATACGCAGTATTTT.

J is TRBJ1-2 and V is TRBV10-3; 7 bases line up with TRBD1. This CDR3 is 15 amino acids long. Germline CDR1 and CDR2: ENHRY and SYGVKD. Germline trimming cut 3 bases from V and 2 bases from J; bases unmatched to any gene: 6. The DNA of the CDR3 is TGTGCCATCAGTGACCAGAGACAGGGAAACTATGGCTACACCTTC. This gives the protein CAISDQRQGNYGYTF.

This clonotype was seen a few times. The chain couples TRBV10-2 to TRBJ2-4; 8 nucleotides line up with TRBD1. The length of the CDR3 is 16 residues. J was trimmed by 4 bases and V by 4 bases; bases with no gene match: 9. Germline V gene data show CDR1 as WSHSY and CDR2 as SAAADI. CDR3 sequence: CASSGAGGLTKNIQYF. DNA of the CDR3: TGCGCCAGCAGTGGAGCAGGGGGCCTGACTAAAAACATTCAGTACTTC.

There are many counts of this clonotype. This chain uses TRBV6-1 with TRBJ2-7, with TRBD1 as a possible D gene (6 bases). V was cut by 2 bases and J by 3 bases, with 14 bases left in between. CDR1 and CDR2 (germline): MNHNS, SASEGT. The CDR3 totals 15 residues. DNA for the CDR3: TGTGCCAGCAGTGAACAGGGGCACACATTCTACGAGCAGTACTTC. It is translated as CASSEQGHTFYEQYF.

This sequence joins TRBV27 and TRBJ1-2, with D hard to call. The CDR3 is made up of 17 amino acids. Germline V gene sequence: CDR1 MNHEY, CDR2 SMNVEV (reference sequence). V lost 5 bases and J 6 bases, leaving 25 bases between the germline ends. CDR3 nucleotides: TGTGCCAGCAGTCCCCGGATGGCCCCCACCAAGATCCATGGCTACACCTTC. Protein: CASSPRMAPTKIHGYTF.

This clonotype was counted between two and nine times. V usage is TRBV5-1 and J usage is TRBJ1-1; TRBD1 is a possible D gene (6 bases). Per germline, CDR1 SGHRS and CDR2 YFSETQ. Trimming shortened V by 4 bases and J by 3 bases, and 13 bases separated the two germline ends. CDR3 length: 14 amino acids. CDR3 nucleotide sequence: TGCGCCAGCAGCAGGGGGGACGGTTACACTGAAGCTTTCTTT. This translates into CASSRGDGYTEAFF.

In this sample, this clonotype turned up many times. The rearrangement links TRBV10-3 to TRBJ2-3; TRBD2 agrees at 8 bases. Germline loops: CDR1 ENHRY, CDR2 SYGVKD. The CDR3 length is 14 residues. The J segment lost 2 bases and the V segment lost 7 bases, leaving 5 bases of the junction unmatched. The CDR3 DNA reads TGTGCCATCAAGAGCGGGGGCCTCACAGATACGCAGTATTTT. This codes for CAIKSGGLTDTQYF.

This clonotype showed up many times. This CDR3 reads CASSLGGEVRNEQFF. CDR3 bases: TGCGCCAGCAGCTTGGGGGGAGAAGTCCGAAATGAGCAGTTCTTC. J is TRBJ2-1 and V is TRBV5-1, with a tentative D call TRBD2 (5 bases). The germline CDR1 and CDR2 sequences are SGHRS and YFSETQ. V was shortened by 0 bases and J by 7 bases, with 14 bases between the two germline ends. The CDR3 totals 15 residues.

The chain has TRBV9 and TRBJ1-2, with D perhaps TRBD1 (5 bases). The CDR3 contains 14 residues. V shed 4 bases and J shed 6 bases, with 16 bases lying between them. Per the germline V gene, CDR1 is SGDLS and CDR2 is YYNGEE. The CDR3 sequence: CASSRGGETDGYTF. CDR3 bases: TGTGCCAGCAGCCGCGGTGGAGAGACAGATGGCTACACCTTC.

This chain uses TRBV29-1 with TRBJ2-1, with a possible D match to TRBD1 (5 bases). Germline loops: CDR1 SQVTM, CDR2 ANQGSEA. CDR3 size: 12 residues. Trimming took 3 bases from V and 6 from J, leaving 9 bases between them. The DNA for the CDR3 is TGCAGCGTTGATACGCAGGGCAATGAGCAGTTCTTC. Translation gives CSVDTQGNEQFF.

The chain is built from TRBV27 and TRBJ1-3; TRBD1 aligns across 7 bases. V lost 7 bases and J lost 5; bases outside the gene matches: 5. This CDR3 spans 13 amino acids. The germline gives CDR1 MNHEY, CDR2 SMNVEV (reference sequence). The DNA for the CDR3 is TGTGCCAGCACGAAGGGGGCCAGAAACACCATATATTTT. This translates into CASTKGARNTIYF.

The CDR3 loop reads CASSVLDQARQYF. As DNA, the CDR3 is TGTGCCAGCAGTGTACTGGATCAAGCACGCCAGTACTTC. This chain connects TRBV2 to TRBJ2-5; no firm D call. Germline CDR1 is SNHLY and CDR2 is FYNNEI. V lost 4 bases and J 10 bases, leaving 16 bases between the germline ends. The CDR3 spans 13 residues.

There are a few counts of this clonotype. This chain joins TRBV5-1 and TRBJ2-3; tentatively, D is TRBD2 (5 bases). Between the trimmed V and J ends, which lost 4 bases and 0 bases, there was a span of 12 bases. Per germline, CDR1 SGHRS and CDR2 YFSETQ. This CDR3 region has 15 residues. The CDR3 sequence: CASSPPASSTDTQYF. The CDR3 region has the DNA TGCGCCAGCAGCCCGCCAGCTAGCAGCACAGATACGCAGTATTTT.

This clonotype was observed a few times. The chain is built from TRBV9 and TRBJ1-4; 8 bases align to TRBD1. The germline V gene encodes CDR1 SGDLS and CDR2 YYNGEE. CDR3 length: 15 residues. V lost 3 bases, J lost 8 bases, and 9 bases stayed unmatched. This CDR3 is CASSANQGAQEKLFF. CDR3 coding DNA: TGTGCCAGCAGCGCAAACCAGGGGGCACAAGAAAAACTGTTTTTT. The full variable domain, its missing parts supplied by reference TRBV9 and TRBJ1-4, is DSGVTQTPKHLITATGQRVTLRCSPRSGDLSVYWYQQSLDQGLQFLIQYYNGEERAKGNILERFSAQQFPDLHSELNLSSLELGDSALYFCASSANQGAQEKLFFGSGTQLSVL.

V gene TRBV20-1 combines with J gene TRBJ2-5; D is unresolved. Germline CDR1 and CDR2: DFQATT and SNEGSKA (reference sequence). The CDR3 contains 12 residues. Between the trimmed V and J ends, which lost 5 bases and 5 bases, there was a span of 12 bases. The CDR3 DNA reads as TGCAGTGCTGGAAAGGGCCGGGAGACCCAGTACTTC. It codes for CSAGKGRETQYF.

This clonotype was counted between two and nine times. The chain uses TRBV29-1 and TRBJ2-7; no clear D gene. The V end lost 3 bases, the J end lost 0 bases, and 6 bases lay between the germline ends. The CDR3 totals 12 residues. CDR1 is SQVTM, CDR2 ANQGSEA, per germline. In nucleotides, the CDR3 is TGCAGCGTTGAGCAGGACTCCTACGAGCAGTACTTC. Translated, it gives CSVEQDSYEQYF.

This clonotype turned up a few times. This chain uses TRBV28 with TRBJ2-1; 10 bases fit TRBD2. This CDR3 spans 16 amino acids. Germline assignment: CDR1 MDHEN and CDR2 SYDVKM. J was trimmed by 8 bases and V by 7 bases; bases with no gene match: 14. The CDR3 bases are TGTGCCAGCACCCCTCCGGGACTAGCGCGGTGGGATGAGCAGTTCTTC. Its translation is CASTPPGLARWDEQFF.

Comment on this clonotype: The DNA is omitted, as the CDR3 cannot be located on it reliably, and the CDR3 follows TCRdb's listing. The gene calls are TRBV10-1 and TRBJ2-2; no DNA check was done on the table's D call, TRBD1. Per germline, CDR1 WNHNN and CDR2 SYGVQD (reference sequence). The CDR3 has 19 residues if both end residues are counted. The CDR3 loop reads CASSSATVRDSEHRGAVFF.

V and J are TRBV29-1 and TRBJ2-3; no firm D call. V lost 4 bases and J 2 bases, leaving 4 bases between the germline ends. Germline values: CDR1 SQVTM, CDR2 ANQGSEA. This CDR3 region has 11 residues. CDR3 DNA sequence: TGCAGCGTTGGTGACACAGATACGCAGTATTTT. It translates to CSVGDTDTQYF.